The clone carrying this T cell receptor (beta chain) was picked up many times. Its antigen is undetermined. CDR1 and CDR2 (germline): SNHLY, FYNNEI. The CDR3 covers 15 residues. V trimming: 6 bases; J trimming: 0 bases; junction bases outside the gene matches: 4. Individual cDNA molecules received unique molecular identifiers during library preparation. TCRdb re-called the 5' RACE reads through MiXCR, storing one row per CDR3 protein. The sample holds about 70,000 distinct CDR3 sequences, over 3.5% seen once. These data originate in a study of early T cells in non-severe SARS-CoV-2 infection. Overall study: Sequencing was performed on bulk RNA from unsorted whole blood, leaving chains unpaired. General observations from the study: The study's VDJdb matching favored anti-spike CD8 responses and missed private and CD4 specificities.

The TCR sequence derives from an adult who was a healthcare worker with PCR-confirmed SARS-CoV-2 infection or an uninfected control (not recorded which). The donor label of this sample is uncertain. V and J are TRBV2 and TRBJ2-1; 8 nucleotides line up with TRBD1. The material sequenced was whole blood, taken at baseline. CDR3 nucleotide sequence: TGTGCCAGCAGCACGACAGGGGTCTCCTACAATGAGCAGTTCTTC. Translation: CASSTTGVSYNEQFF.